Sequencing of this TCR beta chain was carried out in a study of T cell responses to AZD1222 COVID-19 vaccine listed by TCRdb under 2021. Background for the entire study: AZD1222 recipients whose second dose came at about 4 weeks and those whose second dose came at about 12 weeks were combined into one group, since spike-specific TCR depth and breadth did not differ between the two schedules. TCR sequencing covered fewer than 250 trial participants: around 210 given two doses of AZD1222 and about 26 given two doses of MenACWY control vaccine. Enrollment into the trials was organized by age into subgroups of 18-55, 56-69 and 70-plus years, and those subgroups contained roughly 140, 27 and 60 TCR-sequenced participants, respectively. Study-wide findings and limitations: Conclusions about previously exposed vaccinees are limited, since just a handful of AZD1222 recipients were seropositive for SARS-CoV-2 at baseline. The whole spike protein was spanned by vaccine-associated CD4 TCRs, and dominant responses were seen in regions 160-218 and 743-854. Participants were mostly white British, with more females than males. The authors suggested clonal diversity may have been underestimated. No day 14 peak-response samples were available, so repertoires were characterized only after the peak T cell response. A significant rise in spike-specific TCR breadth and depth was observed after two AZD1222 doses relative to day 0 and relative to MenACWY recipients. Nearly half of unique spike-specific TCRs reportedly recognized epitopes outside regions mutated in the B.1.351 and B.1.1.7 variants. The 56-69-year group was small, and its depth increase did not reach significance, likely because of low power.

Between the V and J ends, shortened by 0 bases and 6 bases respectively, the junction contains 11 bases. Measured from the cysteine to the phenylalanine, the CDR3 is 15 residues long. Only the CDR3 DNA is retained, 45 bases long and in frame from the first base. Sample time point, as interpreted from the label and publication: baseline before first vaccination. The vaccinee samples were drawn from two UK trials, COV001 and COV002, one of which was a single-blind randomized controlled phase 2/3 trial testing AZD1222 (ChAdOx1 nCoV-19) in healthy adults. Trial participant PBMC samples were collected at day 0 and day 28 after the second dose for TCRbeta chain sequencing. The CDR3 regions of human TCRbeta chains were analyzed by immunosequencing. On the authors' methods: Repertoire TCRs were matched against a reference library of SARS-CoV-2-specific TCRs generated with the MIRA antigen-specificity platform. Breadth was defined as the fraction of unique TCRs that were SARS-CoV-2-associated. Depth was defined as the fraction of total T cells that were SARS-CoV-2-associated. Each spike-specific TCR was assigned to its reactive spike region and to a CD4 or CD8 class using the MIRA data. Log10-transformed breadth and depth values were compared by one-way ANOVA with Sidak's multiple comparisons tests. TCRdb obtained this table from immuneACCESS and retained in-frame rearrangements with V and J assigned. These tables miss some clones; where compared with another copy, unresolved V genes account for less than half of the shortfall, and the remainder is unexplained. V and J calls and clone size are copied from that table; D and trimming were computed from the DNA. Across this sample there are about 100,000 clones, with 90% seen only once. The ten largest clones add up to approximately 1.3% of the sample.

This clone has just one count. The clone's antigen remains unknown. Nothing much larger sits one base from this clone, and base qualities are not available. The chain couples TRBV6-7 to TRBJ1-4; TRBD1 could be the D gene, as 5 bases match. TRBV6-7 is classed as an ORF, of uncertain function. Sequencing used peripheral blood, obtained on day 0 of AZD1222 vaccination. This sequence was found in an adult in good health. The CDR3 protein is CASSYSKGEDEKLFF. The DNA is as follows: TGTGCCAGCAGTTACTCGAAAGGGGAGGATGAAAAACTGTTTTTT.